The clone carrying this TCR beta chain was recorded many times. This sample was taken from a study of T cells in Graves' hyperthyroidism and ophthalmopathy. Across the whole study: Peripheral blood was obtained at initial diagnosis, preceding any treatment.

Trimming removed 0 bases at V and 2 bases at J, with 2 bases between. Germline values: CDR1 SGHRS, CDR2 YFSETQ. CDR3 length: 12 residues. Hyperthyroidism, newly diagnosed and lasting under 2 months, affected patients aged 18 to 65. Diagnosis relied on clinical symptoms, serum thyroxine and TRAb, thyroid ultrasound and orbital computed tomography. The source material, RNA transcripts, was used to amplify TCR beta CDR3 regions. RT-PCR in the first round (using the HTBI primer set) targeted the TCR CDR3. TCRdb itself ran the multiplex PCR reads through MiXCR, one entry per CDR3 protein. The profile shows around 110,000 distinct CDR3 sequences, 15% to 20% of them singletons.

V and J are TRBV5-1 and TRBJ1-2; D gene unclear. The source of this sequence is a woman aged 45-59 years with Graves' hyperthyroidism. The sequenced sample was blood. CDR3 coding DNA: TGCGCCAGCAGCTTGGACAACTATGGCTACACCTTC. This sequence encodes CASSLDNYGYTF.